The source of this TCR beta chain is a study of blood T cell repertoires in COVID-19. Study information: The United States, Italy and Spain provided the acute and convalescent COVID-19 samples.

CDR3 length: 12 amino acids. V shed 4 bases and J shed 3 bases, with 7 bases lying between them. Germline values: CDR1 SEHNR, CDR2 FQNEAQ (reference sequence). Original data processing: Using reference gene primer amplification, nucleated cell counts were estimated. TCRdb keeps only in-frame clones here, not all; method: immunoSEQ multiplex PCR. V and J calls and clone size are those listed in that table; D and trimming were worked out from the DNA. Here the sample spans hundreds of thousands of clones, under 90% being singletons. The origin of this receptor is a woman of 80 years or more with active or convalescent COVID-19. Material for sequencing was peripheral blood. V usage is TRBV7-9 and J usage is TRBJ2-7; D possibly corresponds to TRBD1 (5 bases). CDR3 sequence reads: CASSSGFYEQYF. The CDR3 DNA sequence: TGTGCCAGCAGCTCAGGGTTCTACGAGCAGTACTTC.